This T cell receptor beta chain was recorded in a study of cytomegalovirus exposure and HLA in healthy donors. Study-wide results and caveats: TCR beta sequences reportedly predicted most subjects' HLA-A and HLA-B alleles accurately. Among TCR beta chains of equal frequency, HLA-associated ones were more clonally expanded in a later analysis. Later work found most CMV-associated TCR beta chains apparently HLA-restricted.

Details on this clone: Its matching antigen is unknown.

The PCR used 60 Vbeta and 13 Jbeta primers. Profiling relied on immunoSEQ multiplex PCR, and the TCRdb table lists in-frame clones only, not all of them. The ten top clones account for 7.5% to 8%, within a sample of roughly 73,000 clones. The sequenced sample consisted of PBMCs. The sequence was obtained from a female donor in good health and CMV-seropositive.

This CDR3 is CASSWGLAANTGELFF. The CDR3 DNA reads as TGCGCCAGCAGCTGGGGCCTAGCGGCGAACACCGGGGAGCTGTTTTTT. V is TRBV5-1 and J is TRBJ2-2; 7 bases line up with TRBD2. The ends lost 3 bases at V and 0 bases at J; junction bases unmatched: 5. In germline, CDR1 is SGHRS, CDR2 YFSETQ. This CDR3 comprises 16 residues.